The source of this T cell receptor beta chain is a study of cytomegalovirus exposure and HLA in healthy donors. Trimming left V 4 bases short and J 2 bases short, with 24 bases between. The CDR3 covers 18 residues. Germline assignment: CDR1 SGHNT and CDR2 YYREEE (reference sequence). Vbeta (60) and Jbeta (13) primers were used in the PCR. Some clones are missing from TCRdb's copy, which holds only in-frame ones; the method was immunoSEQ multiplex PCR. This table has some 150,000 clones, 77% appearing once. This chain links TRBV5-4 with TRBJ1-2, with D possibly matching TRBD1 (6 bases). The receptor was isolated from a woman in her 30s in good health and CMV-seronegative. Source material: PBMCs. CDR3 nucleotides: TGTGCCAGCAGCGTGGGGTTAGGGGGGGCGAAATCCAACTATGGCTACACCTTC. This gives the protein CASSVGLGGAKSNYGYTF.